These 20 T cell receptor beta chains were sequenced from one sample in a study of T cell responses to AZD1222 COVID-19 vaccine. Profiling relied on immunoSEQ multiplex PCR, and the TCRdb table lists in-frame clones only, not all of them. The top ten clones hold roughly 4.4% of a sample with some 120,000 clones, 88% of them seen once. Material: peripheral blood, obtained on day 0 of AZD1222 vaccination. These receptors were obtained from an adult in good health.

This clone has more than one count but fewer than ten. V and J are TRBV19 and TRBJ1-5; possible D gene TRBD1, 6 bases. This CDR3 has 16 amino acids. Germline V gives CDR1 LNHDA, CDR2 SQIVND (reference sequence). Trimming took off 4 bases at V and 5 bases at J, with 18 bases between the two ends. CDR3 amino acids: CASSTQGGAGHQPQHF. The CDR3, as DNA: TGTGCCAGTAGTACCCAAGGGGGGGCTGGTCATCAGCCCCAGCATTTT.

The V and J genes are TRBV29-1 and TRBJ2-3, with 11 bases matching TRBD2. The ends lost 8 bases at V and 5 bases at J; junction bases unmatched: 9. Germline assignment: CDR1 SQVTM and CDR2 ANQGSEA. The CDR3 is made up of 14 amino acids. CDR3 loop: CSSSGTSGRDTQYF. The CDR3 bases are TGCAGCTCTTCCGGGACTAGCGGTAGAGATACGCAGTATTTT.

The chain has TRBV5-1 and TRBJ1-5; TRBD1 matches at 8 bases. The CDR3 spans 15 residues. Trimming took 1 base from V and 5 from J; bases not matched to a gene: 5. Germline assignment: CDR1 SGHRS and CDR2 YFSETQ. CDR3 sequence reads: CASSLTPGGDQPQHF. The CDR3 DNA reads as TGCGCCAGCAGCTTGACTCCAGGGGGCGATCAGCCCCAGCATTTT.

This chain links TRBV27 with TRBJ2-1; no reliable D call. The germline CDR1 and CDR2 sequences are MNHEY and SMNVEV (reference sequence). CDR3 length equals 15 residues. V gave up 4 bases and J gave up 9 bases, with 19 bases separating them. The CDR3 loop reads CASSSSAALVSEQFF. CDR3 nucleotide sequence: TGTGCCAGCAGTTCGTCGGCGGCCCTAGTGTCTGAGCAGTTCTTC.

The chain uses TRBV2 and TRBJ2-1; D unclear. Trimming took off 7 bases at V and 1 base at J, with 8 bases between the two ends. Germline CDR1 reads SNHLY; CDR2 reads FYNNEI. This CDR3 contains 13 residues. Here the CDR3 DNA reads TGTGCCAGCAAGGTGGAATCCTACAATGAGCAGTTCTTC. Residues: CASKVESYNEQFF.

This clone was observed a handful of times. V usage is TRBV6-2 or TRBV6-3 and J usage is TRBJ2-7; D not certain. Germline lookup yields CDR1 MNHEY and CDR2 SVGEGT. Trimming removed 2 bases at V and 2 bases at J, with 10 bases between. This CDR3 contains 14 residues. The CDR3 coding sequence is TGTGCCAGCAGTTACACGAACAACCCCTACGAGCAGTACTTC. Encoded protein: CASSYTNNPYEQYF.

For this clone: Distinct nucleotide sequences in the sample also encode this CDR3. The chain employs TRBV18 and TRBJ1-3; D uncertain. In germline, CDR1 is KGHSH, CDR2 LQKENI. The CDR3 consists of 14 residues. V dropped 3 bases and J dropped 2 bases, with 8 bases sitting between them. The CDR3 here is CASSPEGTGNTIYF. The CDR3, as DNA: TGTGCCAGCTCACCGGAGGGTACTGGAAACACCATATATTTT.

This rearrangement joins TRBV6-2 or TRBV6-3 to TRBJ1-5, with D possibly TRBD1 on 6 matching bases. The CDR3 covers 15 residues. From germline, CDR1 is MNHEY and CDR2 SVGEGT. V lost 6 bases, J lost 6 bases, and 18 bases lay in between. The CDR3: CASSRVPGQGQPQHF. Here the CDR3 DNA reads TGTGCCAGCAGCCGCGTCCCGGGACAAGGTCAGCCCCAGCATTTT.

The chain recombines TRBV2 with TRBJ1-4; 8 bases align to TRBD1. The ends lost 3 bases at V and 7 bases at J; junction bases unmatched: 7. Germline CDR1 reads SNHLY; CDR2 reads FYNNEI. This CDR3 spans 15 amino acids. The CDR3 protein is CASSDPGTGAEKLFF. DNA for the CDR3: TGTGCCAGCAGTGACCCCGGGACAGGAGCTGAAAAACTGTTTTTT.

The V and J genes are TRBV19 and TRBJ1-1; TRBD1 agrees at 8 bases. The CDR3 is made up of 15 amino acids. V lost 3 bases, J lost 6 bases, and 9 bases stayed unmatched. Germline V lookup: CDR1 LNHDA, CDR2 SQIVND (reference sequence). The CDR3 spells CASSIGAGGAAEAFF. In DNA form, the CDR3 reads TGTGCCAGTAGTATTGGGGCAGGGGGCGCCGCTGAAGCTTTCTTT.

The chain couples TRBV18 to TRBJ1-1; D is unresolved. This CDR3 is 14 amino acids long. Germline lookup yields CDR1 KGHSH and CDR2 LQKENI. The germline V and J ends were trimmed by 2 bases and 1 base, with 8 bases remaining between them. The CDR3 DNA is TGTGCCAGCTCACCAGGCCAGGCGAACACTGAAGCTTTCTTT. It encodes CASSPGQANTEAFF.

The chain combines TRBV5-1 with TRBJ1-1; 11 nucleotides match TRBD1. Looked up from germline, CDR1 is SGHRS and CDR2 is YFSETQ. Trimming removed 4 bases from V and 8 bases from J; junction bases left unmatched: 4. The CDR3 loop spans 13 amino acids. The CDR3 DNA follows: TGCGCCAGCAGCCCGGGACAGGGGGGCGAAGCTTTCTTT. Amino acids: CASSPGQGGEAFF.

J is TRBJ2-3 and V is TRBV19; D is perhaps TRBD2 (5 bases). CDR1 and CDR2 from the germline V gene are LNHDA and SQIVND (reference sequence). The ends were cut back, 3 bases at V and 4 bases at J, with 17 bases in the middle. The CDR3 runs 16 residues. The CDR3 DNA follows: TGTGCCAGTAGTATTGATCCGGGAATGGGGTCAGATACGCAGTATTTT. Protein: CASSIDPGMGSDTQYF.

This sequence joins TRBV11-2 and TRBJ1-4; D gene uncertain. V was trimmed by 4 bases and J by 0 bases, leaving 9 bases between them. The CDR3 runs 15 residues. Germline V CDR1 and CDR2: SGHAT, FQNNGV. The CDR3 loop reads CASSSYTATNEKLFF. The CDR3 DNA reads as TGTGCCAGCAGCTCCTACACCGCAACTAATGAAAAACTGTTTTTT.

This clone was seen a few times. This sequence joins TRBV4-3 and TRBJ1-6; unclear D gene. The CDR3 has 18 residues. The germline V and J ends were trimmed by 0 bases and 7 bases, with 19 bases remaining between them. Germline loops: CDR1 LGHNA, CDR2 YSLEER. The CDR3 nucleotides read TGCGCCAGCAGCCAAGAGTCGCCGAGTTACAAAGGAAATTCACCCCTCCACTTT. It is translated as CASSQESPSYKGNSPLHF.

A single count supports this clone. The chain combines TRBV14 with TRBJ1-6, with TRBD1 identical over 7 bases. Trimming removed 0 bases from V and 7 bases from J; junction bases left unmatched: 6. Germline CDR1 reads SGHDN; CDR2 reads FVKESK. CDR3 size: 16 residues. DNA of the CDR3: TGTGCCAGCAGCCAAGATTGGGGACAGTCCAATTCACCCCTCCACTTT. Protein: CASSQDWGQSNSPLHF.

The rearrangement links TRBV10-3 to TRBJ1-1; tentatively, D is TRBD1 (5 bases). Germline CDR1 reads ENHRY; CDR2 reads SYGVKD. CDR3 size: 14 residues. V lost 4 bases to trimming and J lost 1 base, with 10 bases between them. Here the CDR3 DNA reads TGTGCCATCAGTGTGGAGGGGACGAACACTGAAGCTTTCTTT. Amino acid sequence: CAISVEGTNTEAFF.

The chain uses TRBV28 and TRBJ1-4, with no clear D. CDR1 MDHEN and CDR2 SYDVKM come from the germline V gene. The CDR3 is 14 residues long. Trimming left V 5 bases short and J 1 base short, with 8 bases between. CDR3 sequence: CASSRLVTNEKLFF. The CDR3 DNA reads TGTGCCAGCAGTCGACTAGTAACTAATGAAAAACTGTTTTTT.

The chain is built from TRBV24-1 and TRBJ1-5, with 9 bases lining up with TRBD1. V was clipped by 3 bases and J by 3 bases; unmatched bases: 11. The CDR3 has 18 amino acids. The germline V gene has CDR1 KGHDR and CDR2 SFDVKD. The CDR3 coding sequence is TGTGCCACCAGTGATCCACCGGGACAGGGTGAGAACAATCAGCCCCAGCATTTT. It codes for CATSDPPGQGENNQPQHF.

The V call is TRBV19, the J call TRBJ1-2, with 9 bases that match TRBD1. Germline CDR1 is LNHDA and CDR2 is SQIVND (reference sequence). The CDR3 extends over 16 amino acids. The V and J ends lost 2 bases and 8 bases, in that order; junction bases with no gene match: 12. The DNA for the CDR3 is TGTGCCAGTAGTATATTAGGGACAGGGACTGCGGAGGGCTACACCTTC. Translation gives CASSILGTGTAEGYTF.